Here is one T cell receptor beta chain with its context. The antigen is undetermined. The entry originates in a study of CD8 T cells in ankylosing spondylitis. Points from the study as a whole: It appeared that ankylosing spondylitis blood was characterized by a TCR beta motif of several highly homologous variants.

Germline V gives CDR1 MNHNS, CDR2 SASEGT. Trimming pared 8 bases from V and 2 bases from J, leaving 13 bases between. CDR3 length: 14 residues. 5'-RACE, quantitative and with molecular barcodes, yielded the TCR beta libraries. In TCRdb, the 5' RACE reads were re-called with MiXCR into one record per CDR3 protein. The sample includes about 500,000 distinct CDR3 sequences, 9.5% to 15% of them seen just once. V gene TRBV6-1 combines with J gene TRBJ1-5; D ambiguous. The specimen was blood, either unsorted or a sorted T cell fraction (not recorded which). The source of this sequence is a male donor with ankylosing spondylitis. The CDR3 nucleotides are TGTGCCAGCTCCCTAAAGGCAGGCAATCAGCCCCAGCATTTT. This encodes CASSLKAGNQPQHF.